These 26 T cell receptor beta chains came from one sample sequenced in a study of identical twins. TCRdb recomputed calls from the 5' RACE reads with MiXCR, one row per CDR3 protein. The data show some 500,000 distinct CDR3 sequences, with 14% seen just once and 0.4% to 0.55% held by the top ten. The sample was also linked to a second study, of yellow fever vaccine responses in identical twins.

Sample: CD4+ T cells sorted from blood. The origin of the receptors is a woman between 18 and 29 years old in good health.

This clonotype showed up many times. The V call is TRBV6-6, the J call TRBJ2-3, with D uncertain. V was shortened by 8 bases and J by 2 bases, with 11 bases between the two germline ends. Per the germline V gene, CDR1 is MNHNY and CDR2 is SVGAGI (reference sequence). The CDR3 is made up of 13 amino acids. The CDR3 loop reads CASVRHPTDTQYF. DNA for the CDR3: TGTGCCAGCGTGAGGCATCCCACAGATACGCAGTATTTT.

The chain uses TRBV7-9 and TRBJ2-4, with TRBD1 identical over 9 bases. The trim removed 5 bases at V and 5 bases at J, leaving 13 bases unmatched. From germline, CDR1 is SEHNR and CDR2 FQNEAQ (reference sequence). This CDR3 spans 17 amino acids. The CDR3 loop reads CASSPRTGVTQENIQYF. DNA for the CDR3: TGTGCCAGCAGCCCCCGGACAGGGGTCACGCAGGAAAACATTCAGTACTTC.

The genes are TRBV30 and TRBJ2-7; D is unresolved. Germline V lookup: CDR1 GTSNPN, CDR2 SVGIG (reference sequence). CDR3 length: 15 residues. Trimming removed 0 bases from V and 2 bases from J, with 14 bases in between. The CDR3 sequence is CAWSVRATSAYEQYF. In DNA, the CDR3 is TGTGCCTGGAGTGTAAGGGCCACCTCAGCCTACGAGCAGTACTTC. Together with reference TRBV30 and TRBJ2-7, the CDR3 gives the full variable domain: SQTIHQWPATLVQPVGSPLSLECTVEGTSNPNLYWYRQAAGRGLQLLFYSVGIGQISSEVPQNLSASRPQDRQFILSSKKLLLSDSGFYLCAWSVRATSAYEQYFGPGTRLTVT.

This clonotype came up a few times. The chain has TRBV5-1 and TRBJ2-5; 8 bases match TRBD1. The CDR3 totals 15 residues. Germline CDR1 is SGHRS and CDR2 is YFSETQ. With 2 bases clipped from V and 1 base from J, the junction kept 4 bases outside the gene matches. CDR3 bases: TGCGCCAGCAGCTTAGCTCAGGGGGCCCAAGAGACCCAGTACTTC. Translated, it gives CASSLAQGAQETQYF.

This clonotype came up many times. The chain combines TRBV25-1 with TRBJ2-5; possibly TRBD2 for D (6 bases). Between the trimmed V and J ends, which lost 6 bases and 3 bases, there was a span of 17 bases. The CDR3 totals 15 residues. The germline V gene has CDR1 MGHDK and CDR2 SYGVNS. The chain's CDR3 is CASRPSAPQEETQYF. The DNA for the CDR3 is TGTGCCAGCAGGCCTAGCGCGCCTCAGGAAGAGACCCAGTACTTC.

Many counts were recorded for this clonotype. The chain uses TRBV20-1 and TRBJ2-1; no clear D. There are 14 residues in the CDR3. V dropped 0 bases and J dropped 2 bases, with 8 bases sitting between them. CDR1 and CDR2 from the germline V gene are DFQATT and SNEGSKA (reference sequence). The CDR3 DNA follows: TGCAGTGCTAGAGACGCGTATCCCTACAATGAGCAGTTCTTC. Its protein is CSARDAYPYNEQFF.

The chain recombines TRBV5-1 with TRBJ2-5; 14 positions match TRBD2. The CDR3 totals 17 residues. V shed 4 bases and J 1 base; nucleotides not matched to a gene: 6. Germline assignment: CDR1 SGHRS and CDR2 YFSETQ. The CDR3 sequence: CASSPGLAGAAQETQYF. CDR3 nucleotide sequence: TGCGCCAGCAGCCCGGGACTAGCGGGGGCCGCCCAAGAGACCCAGTACTTC.

This clonotype was seen many times. This chain uses TRBV18 with TRBJ2-7; D is unresolved. Trimming stripped 3 bases from V and 2 bases from J, with 5 bases between. The CDR3 spans 12 residues. Germline CDR1 KGHSH, CDR2 LQKENI. CDR3 amino acids: CASSPDTYEQYF. The DNA for the CDR3 is TGTGCCAGCTCACCCGACACCTACGAGCAGTACTTC. Supplemented by reference TRBV18 and TRBJ2-7, the full variable domain reads NAGVMQNPRHLVRRRGQEARLRCSPMKGHSHVYWYRQLPEEGLKFMVYLQKENIIDESGMPKERFSAEFPKEGPSILRIQQVVRGDSAAYFCASSPDTYEQYFGPGTRLTVT.

The V and J genes are TRBV20-1 and TRBJ2-5; 7 bases map to TRBD2. V was clipped by 7 bases and J by 2 bases; unmatched bases: 7. Germline-derived CDR1 and CDR2 are DFQATT and SNEGSKA (reference sequence). The CDR3 loop spans 13 amino acids. The CDR3 bases are TGCAGTGAGGTGGACGGGGGGCAAGAGACCCAGTACTTC. Its protein product is CSEVDGGQETQYF.

This clonotype was seen more than once but under ten times. J is TRBJ2-3 and V is TRBV15, with 9 bases aligning to TRBD2. J gave up 7 bases and V 5 bases, and 7 bases lay outside the gene matches. This CDR3 is 14 amino acids long. CDR1 is LNHNV, CDR2 YYDKDF, per germline (reference sequence). The CDR3 nucleotides are TGTGCCACCAGCGGCGGGGGGGATATTCATACGCAGTATTTT. Its protein product is CATSGGGDIHTQYF.

At least ten counts were recorded for this clonotype. The chain is built from TRBV5-1 and TRBJ2-3; 10 bases map to TRBD2. V trimming: 0 bases; J trimming: 3 bases; junction bases outside the gene matches: 7. Germline lookup yields CDR1 SGHRS and CDR2 YFSETQ. CDR3 length: 17 amino acids. The CDR3 here is CASSLVRLAGGTDTQYF. The CDR3, as DNA: TGCGCCAGCAGCTTGGTCCGACTAGCGGGTGGTACAGATACGCAGTATTTT. The complete variable domain, with remaining parts taken from reference TRBV5-1 and TRBJ2-3, reads KAGVTQTPRYLIKTRGQQVTLSCSPISGHRSVSWYQQTPGQGLQFLFEYFSETQRNKGNFPGRFSGRQFSNSRSEMNVSTLELGDSALYLCASSLVRLAGGTDTQYFGPGTRLTVL.

The chain combines TRBV6-1 with TRBJ2-7; weak D call: TRBD1 (6 bases). CDR3 length equals 14 residues. Trimming shortened V by 2 bases and J by 4 bases, and 12 bases separated the two germline ends. Germline V CDR1 and CDR2: MNHNS, SASEGT. The CDR3 sequence: CASSEQWGRYEQYF. CDR3 in DNA: TGTGCCAGCAGTGAACAGTGGGGGCGGTACGAGCAGTACTTC.

This clonotype was observed a handful of times. The chain joins TRBV20-1 to TRBJ2-3; possible D gene TRBD2, 6 bases. The V end lost 1 base, the J end lost 2 bases, and 13 bases lay between the germline ends. CDR1 is DFQATT and CDR2 is SNEGSKA in the germline V gene (reference sequence). This CDR3 is built from 15 residues. The CDR3 bases are TGCAGTGCTAGAGCGGAGCGGGTAGACACAGATACGCAGTATTTT. It codes for CSARAERVDTDTQYF.

This clonotype was observed many times. The V call is TRBV2, the J call TRBJ2-1, with D possibly being TRBD1 (6 bases). CDR3 length: 13 residues. The V gene lost 5 bases and the J gene lost 6 bases, with 11 bases spanning the gap. Germline lookup yields CDR1 SNHLY and CDR2 FYNNEI. The CDR3 sequence is CASSFRGSNEQFF. The DNA of the CDR3 is TGTGCCAGCAGTTTCAGGGGTAGCAATGAGCAGTTCTTC.

The rearrangement links TRBV11-3 to TRBJ2-7; 7 bases are a match to TRBD1. CDR3 length equals 14 residues. CDR1 SGHNT and CDR2 YENEEA come from the germline V gene. After removal of 4 bases from V and 0 bases from J, the junction contained 3 bases not matched to a gene. In DNA, the CDR3 is TGTGCCAGCAGCTGGGGACAGAGCTCCTACGAGCAGTACTTC. Amino acids: CASSWGQSSYEQYF.

The J gene is TRBJ2-3, the V gene TRBV7-2; D might be TRBD2 (5 bases). From germline, CDR1 is SGHTA and CDR2 FQGNSA. The CDR3 is 15 residues long. V lost 5 bases to trimming and J lost 8 bases, with 20 bases between them. The CDR3 loop reads CASSRSAAGPSTQYF. The CDR3 DNA sequence: TGTGCCAGCAGCCGGTCAGCGGCCGGCCCGTCTACGCAGTATTTT.

This clonotype was observed a few times. The chain employs TRBV6-1 and TRBJ2-1, with TRBD2 identical over 11 bases. The V and J ends lost 5 bases and 0 bases, in that order; junction bases with no gene match: 9. Germline loops: CDR1 MNHNS, CDR2 SASEGT. This CDR3 spans 18 amino acids. CDR3 amino acids: CASSTGTSGPSSYNEQFF. CDR3 sequence (DNA): TGTGCCAGCAGTACCGGGACTAGCGGACCGTCCTCCTACAATGAGCAGTTCTTC.

J is TRBJ2-5 and V is TRBV11-2, with 8 positions matching TRBD2. CDR3 length equals 15 residues. The junction had 7 bases not matched to a gene; V was cut back by 0 bases and J by 7 bases. The germline V gene encodes CDR1 SGHAT and CDR2 FQNNGV. This CDR3 reads CASSLDRASGRTQYF. In DNA, the CDR3 is TGTGCCAGCAGCTTAGATCGGGCTAGCGGGCGGACCCAGTACTTC.

The V and J genes are TRBV7-2 and TRBJ2-7, with D perhaps TRBD2 (6 bases). Germline values: CDR1 SGHTA, CDR2 FQGNSA. The CDR3 covers 13 residues. The V end was cut by 5 bases, the J end by 4 bases, with 12 bases between. The CDR3, as DNA: TGTGCCAGCAGCCCGGAGGGCGTTTACGAGCAGTACTTC. Its translation is CASSPEGVYEQYF. Combining the CDR3 with reference TRBV7-2 and TRBJ2-7 gives the whole variable domain GAGVSQSPSNKVTEKGKDVELRCDPISGHTALYWYRQSLGQGLEFLIYFQGNSAPDKSGLPSDRFSAERTGGSVSTLTIQRTQQEDSAVYLCASSPEGVYEQYFGPGTRLTVT.

This chain connects TRBV6-2 or TRBV6-3 to TRBJ2-7; D remains unclear. This CDR3 comprises 15 residues. The germline CDR1 and CDR2 sequences are MNHEY and SVGEGT. V was trimmed by 6 bases and J by 5 bases, leaving 20 bases between them. This CDR3 reads CASSRPTVGDNEQYF. CDR3 nucleotides: TGTGCCAGCAGCCGCCCGACGGTAGGTGATAACGAGCAGTACTTC.

This clonotype was detected only a few times. The chain combines TRBV5-1 with TRBJ2-1; the match to TRBD2 covers 7 bases. CDR3 size: 15 residues. With 6 bases clipped from V and 5 bases from J, the junction kept 11 bases outside the gene matches. Germline-derived CDR1 and CDR2 are SGHRS and YFSETQ. CDR3 in amino acids: CASTPGGGENNEQFF. The CDR3 DNA reads TGCGCCAGCACCCCCGGGGGAGGGGAGAACAATGAGCAGTTCTTC.

The chain carries TRBV5-4 and TRBJ2-4, with D perhaps being TRBD1 or TRBD2 (5 bases each). V shed 2 bases and J shed 8 bases, with 11 bases lying between them. Germline loops: CDR1 SGHNT, CDR2 YYREEE (reference sequence). The CDR3 has 13 residues. DNA of the CDR3: TGTGCCAGCAGCTTCGGGGCTCAAGACATTCAGTACTTC. The encoded protein is CASSFGAQDIQYF.

The V and J genes are TRBV5-4 and TRBJ1-1; 8 nucleotides line up with TRBD1. The V gene's germline CDR1 is SGHNT and CDR2 YYREEE (reference sequence). V lost 3 bases, J lost 4 bases, and 11 bases stayed unmatched. The CDR3 runs 16 residues. The CDR3 DNA sequence: TGTGCCAGCAGCTCGGGACAGGCACCGAAGGTCACTGAAGCTTTCTTT. Translating gives CASSSGQAPKVTEAFF.

This clonotype has only a few counts. This chain links TRBV7-2 with TRBJ2-7; D ambiguous. The CDR3 is made up of 14 amino acids. Germline V gene sequence: CDR1 SGHTA, CDR2 FQGNSA. V was cut by 5 bases and J by 4 bases, with 15 bases left in between. The CDR3 DNA follows: TGTGCCAGCAGCGCCCCCAGCAGACGGTACGAGCAGTACTTC. Protein sequence: CASSAPSRRYEQYF.

This clonotype was seen only a few times. The gene calls are TRBV29-1 and TRBJ2-2; D is perhaps TRBD1 (8 bases). This CDR3 is built from 13 residues. Trimming shortened V by 4 bases and J by 6 bases, and 12 bases separated the two germline ends. CDR1 is SQVTM and CDR2 is ANQGSEA in the germline V gene. The DNA for the CDR3 is TGCAGCGTTGGGACAGGGAGGGCCGGGGAGCTGTTTTTT. Encoded protein: CSVGTGRAGELFF.

This clonotype was recorded many times. The rearrangement uses TRBV12-3 or TRBV12-4 and TRBJ2-7; no firm D call. Trimming took off 4 bases at V and 6 bases at J, with 7 bases between the two ends. This CDR3 is built from 11 residues. CDR3 sequence: CASSSRAEQYF. The CDR3 DNA follows: TGTGCCAGCAGTTCTAGGGCCGAGCAGTACTTC.